Each of the 9 T cell receptor beta chains below was sequenced from the same sample in a study of CD8+CD57+ T cells in acquired aplastic anemia. The template used for profiling TCR beta VDJ and CDR3 was genomic DNA. TCRdb processed the reads anew with MiXCR; each CDR3 protein has one entry. The sample contains 250,000 to 350,000 distinct CDR3 sequences, 55% to 60% of which appear only once. Sequenced material: sorted CD4+, CD8+, or CD8+CD57+ T cells (not recorded which) from PBMCs. These receptors came from a human donor with severe aplastic anemia or a healthy control (not recorded which).

The V gene is TRBV25-1, the J gene TRBJ1-2; 7 bases match TRBD1. The CDR3 has 13 residues. CDR1 and CDR2 (germline): MGHDK, SYGVNS. V was clipped by 3 bases and J by 4 bases; unmatched bases: 2. DNA for the CDR3: TGTGCCAGCAGTGAGGGGACAGCCTATGGCTACACCTTC. Translated: CASSEGTAYGYTF.

As to this clonotype: At one boundary the junction diverges from the germline segment, which might be a read error. The gene calls are TRBV7-9 and TRBJ2-1; TRBD1 matches at 8 bases. This CDR3 comprises 15 residues. Germline V CDR1 and CDR2: SEHNR, FQNEAQ (reference sequence). The chain's CDR3 is CANSLQGAVVNEQFF. CDR3 bases: TGTGCCAACAGCTTGCAGGGGGCGGTGGTCAATGAGCAGTTCTTC.

CDR3 in amino acids: CASSYEGQGNSPLHF. Written as DNA, the CDR3 is TGTGCCAGCAGTTACGAGGGACAGGGGAATTCACCCCTCCACTTT. The chain combines TRBV6-5 with TRBJ1-6; 10 bases fit TRBD1. Germline lookup yields CDR1 MNHEY and CDR2 SVGAGI. V lost 2 bases to trimming and J lost 7 bases; unmatched junction nucleotides: 2. This CDR3 is built from 15 residues.

The CDR3 reads CASSATGYNEQFF. As DNA, the CDR3 is TGTGCCAGCAGTGCGACAGGTTACAATGAGCAGTTCTTC. The genes are TRBV6-1 and TRBJ2-1; D perhaps matches TRBD1 (6 bases). The germline V and J ends were trimmed by 4 bases and 4 bases, with 8 bases remaining between them. Germline V CDR1 and CDR2: MNHNS, SASEGT. The length of the CDR3 is 13 residues.

The chain couples TRBV7-8 to TRBJ1-6; D is undetermined. From germline, CDR1 is SGHVS and CDR2 FQNEAQ. V lost 4 bases and J 4 bases, leaving 8 bases between the germline ends. The CDR3 loop spans 14 amino acids. The CDR3 loop reads CASSSGLYNSPLHF. The CDR3 DNA sequence: TGTGCCAGCAGCTCCGGACTTTATAATTCACCCCTCCACTTT. The full variable domain, rest sourced from reference TRBV7-8 and TRBJ1-6, is GAGVSQSPRYKVAKRGQDVALRCDPISGHVSLFWYQQALGQGPEFLTYFQNEAQLDKSGLPSDRFFAERPEGSVSTLKIQRTQQEDSAVYLCASSSGLYNSPLHFGNGTRLTVT.

This chain links TRBV7-2 with TRBJ2-5; 7 positions agree with TRBD2. The J segment lost 5 bases and the V segment lost 3 bases, leaving 6 bases of the junction unmatched. The germline CDR1 and CDR2 sequences are SGHTA and FQGNSA. The CDR3 contains 14 residues. Here the CDR3 DNA reads TGTGCCAGCAGCTTGAAGATGGGAGGGGAGACCCAGTACTTC. Amino acids: CASSLKMGGETQYF. The full variable domain, completed using reference TRBV7-2 and TRBJ2-5, is GAGVSQSPSNKVTEKGKDVELRCDPISGHTALYWYRQSLGQGLEFLIYFQGNSAPDKSGLPSDRFSAERTGGSVSTLTIQRTQQEDSAVYLCASSLKMGGETQYFGPGTRLLVL.

CDR3 nucleotides: TGTGCCAGCAGCCAAGACAGGGGGGGTGGCACAGATACGCAGTATTTT. It codes for CASSQDRGGGTDTQYF. The rearrangement uses TRBV3-1 and TRBJ2-3; TRBD1 or TRBD2 may be the D gene (7 bases each). The germline V gene has CDR1 LGHDT and CDR2 YNNKEL (reference sequence). This CDR3 comprises 16 residues. V was trimmed by 0 bases and J by 1 base, leaving 11 bases between them.

This rearrangement joins TRBV20-1 to TRBJ2-6; no firm D call. The V end was cut by 5 bases, the J end by 0 bases, with 8 bases between. The length of the CDR3 is 14 residues. Looked up from germline, CDR1 is DFQATT and CDR2 is SNEGSKA (reference sequence). The CDR3 DNA follows: TGCAGTGCTCTACAGCTCTCTGGGGCCAACGTCCTGACTTTC. Its translation is CSALQLSGANVLTF.

Ten or more counts support this clonotype. V and J are TRBV3-1 and TRBJ2-5, with 10 positions matching TRBD2. The CDR3 is made up of 17 amino acids. Unmatched junction bases numbered 10, after V lost 4 bases and J lost 2 bases. In germline, CDR1 is LGHDT, CDR2 YNNKEL (reference sequence). The CDR3 DNA reads as TGTGCCAGCAGCCCCCCACTAGCGGGGATAAGGCAAGAGACCCAGTACTTC. Translation gives CASSPPLAGIRQETQYF.